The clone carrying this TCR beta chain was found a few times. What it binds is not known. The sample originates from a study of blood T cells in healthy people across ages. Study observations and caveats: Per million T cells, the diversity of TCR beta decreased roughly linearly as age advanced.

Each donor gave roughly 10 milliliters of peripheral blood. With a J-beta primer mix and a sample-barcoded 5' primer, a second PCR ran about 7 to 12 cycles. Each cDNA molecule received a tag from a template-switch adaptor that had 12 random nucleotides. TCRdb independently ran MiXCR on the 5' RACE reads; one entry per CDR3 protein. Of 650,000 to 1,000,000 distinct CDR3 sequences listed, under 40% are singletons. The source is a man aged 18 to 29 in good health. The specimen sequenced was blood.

The CDR3 here is CASSLNFGQNTQETQYF. The CDR3 DNA reads TGTGCCAGCAGCTTAAATTTCGGGCAGAACACCCAAGAGACCCAGTACTTC. This sequence joins TRBV11-1 and TRBJ2-5; no definite D call. The CDR3 spans 17 residues. Germline CDR1 reads SGHAT; CDR2 reads FQDESV (reference sequence). V was shortened by 2 bases and J by 1 base, with 17 bases between the two germline ends. Full variable domain (rest looked up from reference TRBV11-1 and TRBJ2-5): EAEVAQSPRYKITEKSQAVAFWCDPISGHATLYWYRQILGQGPELLVQFQDESVVDDSQLPKDRFSAERLKGVDSTLKIQPAELGDSAMYLCASSLNFGQNTQETQYFGPGTRLLVL.